These 18 T cell receptor beta chains were sequenced from one sample in a study of T cell repertoires in cytomegalovirus infection. One entry per CDR3 protein, called by TCRdb with MiXCR from the reads. Of approximately 1,000,000 distinct CDR3 sequences in the sample, roughly a third were seen once. Their cognate antigens are unknown. The sample was cultured CD8+ T cells from PBMCs, taken from culture after CMV antigen stimulation. Receptor source: a human donor in good health (CMV status not recorded). Some clones in this sample may be carry-over from other donors' samples.

This clonotype was found many times. The V and J genes are TRBV27 and TRBJ2-7; D not resolved. In germline, CDR1 is MNHEY, CDR2 SMNVEV (reference sequence). The CDR3 is 13 residues long. The V gene lost 0 bases and the J gene lost 5 bases, with 8 bases spanning the gap. The CDR3 DNA follows: TGTGCCAGCAGTTTATCGCGGCGTAACGAGCAGTACTTC. Translated, it gives CASSLSRRNEQYF.

This clonotype was seen only a few times. This chain links TRBV7-6 with TRBJ1-6, with D perhaps matching TRBD1 (6 bases). Trimming left V 5 bases short and J 9 bases short, with 20 bases between. This CDR3 has 16 residues. CDR1 SGHVS and CDR2 FNYEAQ come from the germline V gene. CDR3 sequence: CASSLIPGGPGSPLHF. The CDR3 DNA sequence: TGTGCCAGCAGCCTCATACCTGGGGGGCCCGGTTCACCCCTCCACTTT.

This clonotype was counted only a few times. This chain uses TRBV6-2 or TRBV6-3 with TRBJ1-2; maybe TRBD1 (6 bases). V was shortened by 0 bases and J by 3 bases, with 11 bases between the two germline ends. The CDR3 totals 15 residues. Germline V gives CDR1 MNHEY, CDR2 SVGEGT. The CDR3 reads CASSYSPGDYYGYTF. CDR3 DNA sequence: TGTGCCAGCAGTTACTCGCCAGGGGATTACTATGGCTACACCTTC.

The V gene is TRBV20-1, the J gene TRBJ2-2; possibly TRBD2 for D (5 bases). The ends were cut back, 6 bases at V and 3 bases at J, with 14 bases in the middle. CDR1 and CDR2 from the germline V gene are DFQATT and SNEGSKA (reference sequence). The CDR3 has 14 residues. CDR3 bases: TGCAGTGCGACGGCGACTACGGACACCGGGGAGCTGTTTTTT. Its translation: CSATATTDTGELFF.

This sequence joins TRBV27 and TRBJ2-1, with 9 bases fitting TRBD2. The V gene end was trimmed by 2 bases and the J gene end by 6 bases; junction bases not matched to a gene: 2. Germline V lookup: CDR1 MNHEY, CDR2 SMNVEV (reference sequence). This CDR3 is 14 amino acids long. The CDR3 reads CASSLETSGNEQFF. As DNA, the CDR3 is TGTGCCAGCAGTTTAGAGACTAGCGGCAATGAGCAGTTCTTC.

The V call is TRBV2, the J call TRBJ2-7; D possibly corresponds to TRBD1 (6 bases). CDR1 and CDR2 (germline): SNHLY, FYNNEI. The V end lost 8 bases, the J end lost 3 bases, and 20 bases lay between the germline ends. The CDR3 loop spans 15 amino acids. In DNA, the CDR3 is TGTGCCAGCGAGAGTTGGGGACAAAATCACTACGAGCAGTACGTC. Its translation: CASESWGQNHYEQYV.

V and J are TRBV5-8 and TRBJ2-7; a weak D match, TRBD2 (5 bases). The CDR3 totals 15 residues. V was cut by 0 bases and J by 1 base, with 11 bases left in between. Germline CDR1 reads SGHTS; CDR2 reads YDEGEE. CDR3 DNA sequence: TGTGCCAGCAGCTTGGCTTCGCGGGTATCCTACGAGCAGTACTTC. As protein: CASSLASRVSYEQYF. The full variable domain, completed using reference TRBV5-8 and TRBJ2-7, is EAGVTQSPTHLIKTRGQQATLRCSPISGHTSVYWYQQALGLGLQFLLWYDEGEERNRGNFPPRFSGRQFPNYSSELNVNALELEDSALYLCASSLASRVSYEQYFGPGTRLTVT.

This clonotype was detected ten times or more. The chain is built from TRBV7-2 and TRBJ1-2, with 7 bases fitting TRBD1. CDR1 is SGHTA, CDR2 FQGNSA, per germline. V was pared by 5 bases and J by 4 bases, with 13 bases of the junction left unmatched. CDR3 length equals 16 residues. The CDR3: CASSTLSTGLGYGYTF. As DNA, the CDR3 is TGTGCCAGCAGCACACTCTCGACAGGGTTGGGCTATGGCTACACCTTC.

This clonotype was seen only once. CDR3 DNA: TGCAGTGCTAGAGATCAGAGTCTCTATGGCTACACCTTC. Encoded protein: CSARDQSLYGYTF. J is TRBJ1-2 and V is TRBV20-1; no clear D. The CDR3 spans 13 residues. Trimming shortened V by 0 bases and J by 4 bases, and 9 bases separated the two germline ends. In germline, CDR1 is DFQATT, CDR2 SNEGSKA (reference sequence).

The chain has TRBV10-1 and TRBJ2-2; 7 bases are shared with TRBD1. CDR1 is WNHNN and CDR2 is SYGVQD in the germline V gene (reference sequence). The CDR3 has 14 residues. Trimming removed 6 bases from V and 8 bases from J; junction bases left unmatched: 9. The CDR3 DNA sequence: TGCGCCAGCAGCCGAGGACAGGAGACGGGGGAGCTGTTTTTT. As protein: CASSRGQETGELFF.

In this sample, this clonotype turned up once. The CDR3 carries no conserved terminal phenylalanine or tryptophan, so it likely arises from a read error. This chain uses TRBV12-5 with TRBJ1-1, with a possible D match to TRBD1 (5 bases). This CDR3 has 16 residues. The V end was cut by 4 bases, the J end by 4 bases, with 19 bases between. The V gene's germline CDR1 is LGHNT and CDR2 FRNRAP. The CDR3 nucleotides are TGTGCTAGTGGTTGGGGACTGGACTCCGGAGGCACTGAAGCTTTCTCT. It codes for CASGWGLDSGGTEAFS.

The J gene is TRBJ1-5, the V gene TRBV10-2, with a tentative D call TRBD1 (5 bases). This CDR3 has 16 amino acids. Per germline, CDR1 WSHSY and CDR2 SAAADI. V was trimmed by 4 bases and J by 4 bases, leaving 17 bases between them. CDR3 protein: CASSGTTRRENQPQHF. In DNA, the CDR3 is TGCGCCAGCAGTGGAACCACCCGCAGGGAAAATCAGCCCCAGCATTTT.

V usage is TRBV7-9 and J usage is TRBJ2-3, with 10 bases that match TRBD2. This CDR3 is 17 amino acids long. Germline-derived CDR1 and CDR2 are SEHNR and FQNEAQ (reference sequence). After removal of 4 bases from V and 0 bases from J, the junction contained 7 bases not matched to a gene. CDR3 protein: CASSSRSGGVSTDTQYF. The CDR3 nucleotides are TGTGCCAGCAGCTCGCGCAGCGGGGGGGTTAGCACAGATACGCAGTATTTT. The variable domain in full, completed from reference TRBV7-9 and TRBJ2-3, reads DTGVSQNPRHKITKRGQNVTFRCDPISEHNRLYWYRQTLGQGPEFLTYFQNEAQLEKSRLLSDRFSAERPKGSFSTLEIQRTEQGDSAMYLCASSSRSGGVSTDTQYFGPGTRLTVL.

CDR3 nucleotides: TGTGCCAGTACCGCGGGTCTAGCACCCTACAATGAGCAGTTCTTC. This gives the protein CASTAGLAPYNEQFF. V is TRBV19 and J is TRBJ2-1; D is perhaps TRBD2 (5 bases). Germline V gene data show CDR1 as LNHDA and CDR2 as SQIVND (reference sequence). Trimming removed 7 bases at V and 2 bases at J, with 15 bases between. The length of the CDR3 is 15 residues.

This sequence joins TRBV7-3 and TRBJ1-2, with 9 positions matching TRBD1. Per germline, CDR1 SGHTA and CDR2 FQGTGA. Losses at the gene ends were 5 bases for V and 3 bases for J; bases not matched to a gene: 10. CDR3 length: 16 amino acids. CDR3 DNA sequence: TGTGCCAGCAGCGCTACAGGGGGCGCGGCGGACTATGGCTACACCTTC. It translates to CASSATGGAADYGYTF.

Details on this clonotype: Relative to the germline gene, one junction end is altered; a read error may explain this. CDR3 in DNA: TGCGTCAGCAGTGTCGGGACAGACGTGTACGAGCAGTACTTC. Translating gives CVSSVGTDVYEQYF. V and J are TRBV10-2 and TRBJ2-7; 7 bases fit TRBD1. CDR3 size: 14 residues. Germline V gene sequence: CDR1 WSHSY, CDR2 SAAADI.

This clonotype appeared a single time. The chain couples TRBV9 to TRBJ2-1, with a possible D match to TRBD1 (5 bases). The CDR3 has 15 amino acids. Germline CDR1 reads SGDLS; CDR2 reads YYNGEE. Deletions cut 1 base from V and 0 bases from J, with 8 bases between. The CDR3 region is CASSVQGNSYNEQFF. The CDR3 DNA follows: TGTGCCAGCAGCGTACAGGGAAACTCCTACAATGAGCAGTTCTTC.

This clonotype was seen a handful of times. The J gene is TRBJ2-1, the V gene TRBV7-9; 8 bases fit TRBD1. This CDR3 comprises 13 residues. The germline CDR1 and CDR2 sequences are SEHNR and FQNEAQ (reference sequence). V trimming: 5 bases; J trimming: 10 bases; junction bases outside the gene matches: 7. CDR3 protein: CASSPSGGAEQFF. In DNA form, the CDR3 reads TGTGCCAGCAGCCCTTCAGGGGGCGCCGAGCAGTTCTTC.